This TCR beta chain derives from a study of tumor-infiltrating lymphocytes in localized non-small cell lung cancer. Clones were sequenced by immunoSEQ multiplex PCR, and TCRdb holds only the in-frame ones, with some missing. The sample yields about 16,000 clones, 60% to 85% seen once. CDR3 length equals 17 residues. Germline CDR1 and CDR2: LNHDA and SQIVND (reference sequence). With 10 bases removed from V and 2 bases from J, the gap between germline ends came to 25 bases. Notes on this clone: Its antigen is undetermined.

Study-level findings and limits: Each assay used a separate piece of the same tissue.

The receptor was derived from a human donor with non-small cell lung cancer. The sample taken for sequencing was lung tumor tissue. The rearrangement joins TRBV19 to TRBJ2-3; a weak D match, TRBD2 (6 bases). The CDR3 here is CATEAELRGYFTDTQYF. As DNA, the CDR3 is TGTGCCACTGAGGCGGAATTGCGGGGCTATTTCACAGATACGCAGTATTTT.